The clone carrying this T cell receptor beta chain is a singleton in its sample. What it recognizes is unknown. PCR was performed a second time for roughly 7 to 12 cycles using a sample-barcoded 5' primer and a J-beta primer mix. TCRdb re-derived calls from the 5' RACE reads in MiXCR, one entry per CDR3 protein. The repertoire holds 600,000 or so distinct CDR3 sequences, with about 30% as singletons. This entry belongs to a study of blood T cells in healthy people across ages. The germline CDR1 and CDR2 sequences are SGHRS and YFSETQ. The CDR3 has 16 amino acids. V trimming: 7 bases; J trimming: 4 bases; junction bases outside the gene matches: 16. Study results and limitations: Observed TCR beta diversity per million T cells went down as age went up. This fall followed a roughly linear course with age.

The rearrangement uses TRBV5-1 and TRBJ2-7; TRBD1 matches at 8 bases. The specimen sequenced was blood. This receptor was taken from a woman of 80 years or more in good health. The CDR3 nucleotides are TGCGCCAGCCCTAGGGCCGGGACAGGAAACCCGTACGAGCAGTACTTC. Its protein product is CASPRAGTGNPYEQYF.